This record looks at one TCR beta chain sequence and its context. Authors' data handling: For nucleated cells, counts were estimated from reference gene primer amplification. Assay: immunoSEQ multiplex PCR; the TCRdb copy retains only in-frame clones and omits some. Clone size and V and J calls were adopted from that table, with D and trimming inferred from the DNA. The sample consists of roughly 220,000 clones, 75% to 85% of them appearing once. Seattle participants joined during active infection and were tracked over time. The data derive from a study of blood T cell repertoires in COVID-19. CDR3 size: 12 residues. V lost 4 bases to trimming and J lost 4 bases, with 4 bases between them. Germline V gives CDR1 LNHNV, CDR2 YYDKDF (reference sequence).

The sample taken for sequencing was peripheral blood. This chain connects TRBV15 to TRBJ1-4; D unclear. The source is a woman aged 80 or older with COVID-19, enrolled during active disease. CDR3 region: CATSNGNEKLFF. The CDR3 region has the DNA TGTGCCACCAGCAACGGTAATGAAAAACTGTTTTTT.